The 17 T cell receptor beta chains below were found in one sample sequenced in a study of regulatory T cells in long-lasting Graves disease (TCRdb year 2021). Receptor amplification or capture employed multiplex PCR. TCRdb shows the sequencer as Illumina HiSeq 4000. CDR3 regions were amplified by Arm-PCR with iRepertoire HTBI primers to construct TCR beta libraries. TCRdb trimmed public reads at Q25 via fastp, called clones via MiXCR and kept in-frame beta chains. Each entry merges the rows of one CDR3 protein and shows their most common DNA and genes. Recorded for this sample are roughly 450,000 distinct CDR3 sequences; about 25% of them occurred a single time. The top ten clones comprise approximately 26% of the sample. Sample time point, as interpreted from the label and publication: persistent/refractory GD, antithyroid drugs over 5 years with positive TRAb. For both TCR sequencing and RNA sequencing, RNA was extracted from PBMCs in TRIzol.

The material was peripheral blood mononuclear cells (PBMCs), obtained when the disease was refractory, from a patient treated with antithyroid drugs. The receptors originated from a female donor with Graves disease.

At least ten counts were recorded for this clonotype. This sequence joins TRBV2 and TRBJ1-2; 10 bases are a match to TRBD1. Germline CDR1 is SNHLY and CDR2 is FYNNEI. This CDR3 is built from 16 residues. The V and J ends lost 6 bases and 2 bases, in that order; junction bases with no gene match: 9. The CDR3 DNA is TGTGCCAGCAGCCGGACAGGGGGGGTCAAGAACTATGGCTACACCTTC. Encoded protein: CASSRTGGVKNYGYTF.

This clonotype was observed a handful of times. The chain combines TRBV7-2 with TRBJ1-1; TRBD1 is a possible D gene (6 bases). Germline V CDR1 and CDR2: SGHTA, FQGNSA. This CDR3 region has 15 residues. V was shortened by 6 bases and J by 3 bases, with 17 bases between the two germline ends. In nucleotides, the CDR3 is TGTGCCAGCAGTCTTCTCAGGGGCGAGGACACTGAAGCTTTCTTT. Amino acid sequence: CASSLLRGEDTEAFF.

This clonotype showed up just a few times. The CDR3 loop is CASSTRGFELLNTEAFF. The CDR3 coding sequence is TGTGCCAGCAGCACCAGGGGTTTTGAACTCTTGAACACTGAAGCTTTCTTT. The J gene is TRBJ1-1, the V gene TRBV5-6, with TRBD1 as a possible D gene (6 bases). The CDR3 runs to 17 residues. Trimming took 4 bases from V and 0 from J, leaving 19 bases between them. Germline CDR1 SGHDT, CDR2 YYEEEE.

The chain carries TRBV10-3 and TRBJ1-3; 7 bases line up with TRBD1. The germline V gene has CDR1 ENHRY and CDR2 SYGVKD. The CDR3 runs 14 residues. J lost 4 bases, V lost 5 bases, and 5 bases had no gene match. The CDR3 here is CAISPQGSGNTIYF. CDR3 nucleotide sequence: TGTGCCATCAGTCCACAGGGGTCCGGAAACACCATATATTTT.

The chain joins TRBV20-1 to TRBJ1-1; TRBD1 is a possible D gene (6 bases). CDR1 is DFQATT and CDR2 is SNEGSKA in the germline V gene (reference sequence). This CDR3 has 13 residues. The ends were cut back, 6 bases at V and 10 bases at J, with 21 bases in the middle. CDR3 sequence (DNA): TGCAGTGCAGGGCCGAGTCAGGGGCCTCGAGCTTTCTTT. Its translation is CSAGPSQGPRAFF.

V gene TRBV6-2 or TRBV6-3 combines with J gene TRBJ1-1; D remains unclear. Trimming cost V 4 bases and J 0 bases, with 6 bases left between them. CDR1 is MNHEY and CDR2 is SVGEGT in the germline V gene. This CDR3 is built from 13 residues. DNA for the CDR3: TGTGCCAGCAGTTCGGTCTTGAACACTGAAGCTTTCTTT. It codes for CASSSVLNTEAFF.

This clonotype was detected only once. The chain couples TRBV7-9 to TRBJ1-4; the match to TRBD1 covers 7 bases. Germline loops: CDR1 SEHNR, CDR2 FQNEAQ (reference sequence). The CDR3 has 14 amino acids. With V trimmed by 6 bases and J by 4 bases, 5 bases remained unmatched. CDR3 DNA sequence: TGTGCCAGCAGGGCAGGGGGTGGTAATGAAAAACTGTTTTTT. Its translation: CASRAGGGNEKLFF.

The V gene is TRBV6-2 or TRBV6-3, the J gene TRBJ2-3; TRBD2 matches 8 bases. V gave up 8 bases and J gave up 2 bases; unmatched junction bases: 9. The length of the CDR3 is 15 residues. Germline CDR1 is MNHEY and CDR2 is SVGEGT. CDR3 DNA sequence: TGTGCCAGCGGGTCGGGAGGGGGGGACACAGATACGCAGTATTTT. It specifies CASGSGGGDTDTQYF.

This chain connects TRBV11-1 to TRBJ2-3; the match to TRBD2 covers 10 bases. V was clipped by 3 bases and J by 5 bases; unmatched bases: 5. This CDR3 is 15 amino acids long. Looked up from germline, CDR1 is SGHAT and CDR2 is FQDESV (reference sequence). The CDR3 DNA is TGTGCCAGCAGCTTTCTAGCGGGAGAGGTAGATACGCAGTATTTT. It encodes CASSFLAGEVDTQYF. The variable domain in full, completed from reference TRBV11-1 and TRBJ2-3, reads EAEVAQSPRYKITEKSQAVAFWCDPISGHATLYWYRQILGQGPELLVQFQDESVVDDSQLPKDRFSAERLKGVDSTLKIQPAELGDSAMYLCASSFLAGEVDTQYFGPGTRLTVL.

This clonotype was seen at least ten times. The genes are TRBV29-1 and TRBJ1-2, with D hard to call. Germline CDR1 reads SQVTM; CDR2 reads ANQGSEA. The CDR3 covers 12 residues. Between the trimmed V and J ends, which lost 5 bases and 2 bases, there was a span of 9 bases. CDR3 sequence: CSVWAANYGYTF. As DNA, the CDR3 is TGCAGCGTTTGGGCAGCCAACTATGGCTACACCTTC.

Ten or more counts support this clonotype. The CDR3 spells CATSRELGGGNSPLHF. The DNA for the CDR3 is TGTGCCACCAGCAGAGAGTTAGGGGGCGGTAATTCACCCCTCCACTTT. The V and J genes are TRBV15 and TRBJ1-6, with TRBD1 matching over 7 bases. Germline V gene data show CDR1 as LNHNV and CDR2 as YYDKDF (reference sequence). This CDR3 is 16 amino acids long. V lost 0 bases, J lost 6 bases, and 5 bases stayed unmatched. The full variable domain, rest sourced from reference TRBV15 and TRBJ1-6, is DAMVIQNPRYQVTQFGKPVTLSCSQTLNHNVMYWYQQKSSQAPKLLFHYYDKDFNNEADTPDNFQSRRPNTSFCFLDIRSPGLGDTAMYLCATSRELGGGNSPLHFGNGTRLTVT.

This clonotype was detected only a few times. J is TRBJ1-2 and V is TRBV5-4; 7 bases agree with TRBD1. The length of the CDR3 is 14 residues. The V gene end was trimmed by 2 bases and the J gene end by 4 bases; junction bases not matched to a gene: 5. Germline-derived CDR1 and CDR2 are SGHNT and YYREEE (reference sequence). This CDR3 is CASSFTGESYGYTF. The CDR3 DNA is TGTGCCAGCAGCTTTACAGGGGAAAGCTATGGCTACACCTTC.

This clonotype was seen at least ten times. The chain is built from TRBV27 and TRBJ2-7, with D possibly TRBD2 on 6 matching bases. The germline V and J ends were trimmed by 7 bases and 5 bases, with 18 bases remaining between them. Looked up from germline, CDR1 is MNHEY and CDR2 is SMNVEV (reference sequence). This CDR3 is 14 amino acids long. Here the CDR3 DNA reads TGTGCCAGCAATACGGACGACGGGGGTAACGAGCAGTACTTC. It yields the protein CASNTDDGGNEQYF.

This clonotype was picked up many times. This chain links TRBV7-9 with TRBJ1-1, with a weak D call TRBD1 (5 bases). The CDR3 runs 15 residues. Trimming left V 5 bases short and J 1 base short, with 14 bases between. The germline V gene encodes CDR1 SEHNR and CDR2 FQNEAQ (reference sequence). For the CDR3, the DNA is TGTGCCAGCAGCAGACCGGGACTCAGGAACACTGAAGCTTTCTTT. Its protein is CASSRPGLRNTEAFF.

The table lists this clonotype with a few counts. The rearrangement uses TRBV20-1 and TRBJ2-7; TRBD1 matches at 7 bases. The CDR3 sequence is 13 residues long. The V and J ends lost 6 bases and 6 bases, in that order; junction bases with no gene match: 11. Germline assignment: CDR1 DFQATT and CDR2 SNEGSKA (reference sequence). The CDR3 bases are TGCAGTGCCGGGACGGGACAGCGAGCCGAGCAGTACTTC. It codes for CSAGTGQRAEQYF.

The sample holds many counts of this clonotype. The genes are TRBV12-3 or TRBV12-4 and TRBJ2-7; the match to TRBD2 covers 13 bases. This CDR3 has 19 amino acids. The junction had 15 bases not matched to a gene; V was cut back by 4 bases and J by 3 bases. The CDR3 DNA sequence: TGTGCCAGCAGTTCCAGACAGGGGGGACTAGCGGGAACTTTCTACGAGCAGTACTTC. Amino acid sequence: CASSSRQGGLAGTFYEQYF.

Only one count was recorded for this clonotype. A much bigger clone sits one base away, suggesting this may be a read error. V and J are TRBV27 and TRBJ1-5; D is unclear. From germline, CDR1 is MNHEY and CDR2 SMNVEV (reference sequence). The CDR3 is made up of 13 amino acids. V was cut by 6 bases and J by 5 bases, with 11 bases left in between. CDR3 sequence: CASSGYGDQPQHF. In DNA form, the CDR3 reads TGTGCCAGCAGCGGTTACGGGGATCAGCCCCAGCATTTT.